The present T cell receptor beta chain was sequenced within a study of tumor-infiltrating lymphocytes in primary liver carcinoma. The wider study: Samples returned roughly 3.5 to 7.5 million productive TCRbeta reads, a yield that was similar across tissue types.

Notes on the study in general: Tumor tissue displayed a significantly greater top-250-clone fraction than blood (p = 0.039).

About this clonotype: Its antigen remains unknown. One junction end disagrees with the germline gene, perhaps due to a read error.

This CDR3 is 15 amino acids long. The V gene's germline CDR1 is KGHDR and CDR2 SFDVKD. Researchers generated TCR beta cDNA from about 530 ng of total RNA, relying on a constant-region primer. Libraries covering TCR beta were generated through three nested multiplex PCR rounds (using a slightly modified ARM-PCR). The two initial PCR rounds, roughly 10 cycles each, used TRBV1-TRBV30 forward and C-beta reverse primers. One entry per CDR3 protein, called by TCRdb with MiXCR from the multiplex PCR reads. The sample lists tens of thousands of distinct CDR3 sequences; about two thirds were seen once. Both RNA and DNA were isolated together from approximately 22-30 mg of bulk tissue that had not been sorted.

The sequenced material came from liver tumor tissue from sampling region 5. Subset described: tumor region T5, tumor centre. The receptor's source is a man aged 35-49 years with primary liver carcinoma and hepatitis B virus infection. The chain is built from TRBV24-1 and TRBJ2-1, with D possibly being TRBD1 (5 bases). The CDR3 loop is CATSDLGQFGDEHFF. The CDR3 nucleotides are TGTGCCACCAGTGATTTGGGACAATTTGGGGATGAGCACTTCTTC.